These 21 T cell receptor beta chains were sequenced from one sample in a study of blood T cell repertoires in COVID-19. TCRdb's table, derived via immunoSEQ multiplex PCR, lists solely in-frame clones and lacks some. The table lists tens of thousands of clones, about 89% of them singletons. The sequencing sample was made of peripheral blood. The receptors originated from a woman between 25 and 40 years old in a cohort sampled during active COVID-19.

The chain links TRBV30 to TRBJ2-1; 7 positions agree with TRBD1. Germline lookup yields CDR1 GTSNPN and CDR2 SVGIG (reference sequence). The CDR3 totals 17 residues. Unmatched junction bases numbered 13, after V lost 5 bases and J lost 0 bases. The CDR3 loop reads CAWSKARQGLSYNEQFF. The DNA of the CDR3 is TGTGCCTGGTCCAAGGCTCGACAGGGTCTCTCCTACAATGAGCAGTTCTTC.

The chain uses TRBV19 and TRBJ2-1; D might be TRBD1 (6 bases). Germline V gives CDR1 LNHDA, CDR2 SQIVND (reference sequence). With 5 bases removed from V and 6 bases from J, the gap between germline ends came to 8 bases. This CDR3 comprises 12 residues. The chain's CDR3 is CASSQGGNEQFF. For the CDR3, the DNA is TGTGCCAGTAGTCAAGGGGGCAATGAGCAGTTCTTC. Full variable domain (missing parts from reference TRBV19 and TRBJ2-1): DGGITQSPKYLFRKEGQNVTLSCEQNLNHDAMYWYRQDPGQGLRLIYYSQIVNDFQKGDIAEGYSVSREKKESFPLTVTSAQKNPTAFYLCASSQGGNEQFFGPGTRLTVL.

The CDR3 reads CASSNGNREETQYF. The CDR3 region has the DNA TGTGCCAGCAGCAATGGGAACAGGGAAGAGACCCAGTACTTC. The rearrangement links TRBV2 to TRBJ2-5; the D gene is possibly TRBD1 (6 bases). V was pared by 6 bases and J by 3 bases, with 14 bases between. The CDR3 loop spans 14 amino acids. Germline V gives CDR1 SNHLY, CDR2 FYNNEI.

V usage is TRBV10-1 and J usage is TRBJ2-2, with 10 bases identical to TRBD2. CDR3 length: 16 residues. The germline gives CDR1 WNHNN, CDR2 SYGVQD (reference sequence). Trimming at V came to 4 bases and at J to 4 bases, leaving 6 bases not matched to a gene. CDR3 region: CASSVPSGSSTGELFF. CDR3 DNA: TGCGCCAGCAGTGTTCCTAGCGGGAGTTCCACCGGGGAGCTGTTTTTT.

J is TRBJ2-7 and V is TRBV3-1 (or the pseudogene TRBV3-2); D is unclear. CDR1 LGHDT and CDR2 YNNKEL come from the germline V gene (reference sequence). The CDR3 totals 10 residues. The germline V and J ends were trimmed by 8 bases and 5 bases, with 7 bases remaining between them. As DNA, the CDR3 is TGTGCCAGCCCTATACACGAGCAGTACTTC. It encodes CASPIHEQYF.

The CDR3: CASSLTSAGGPHEQYF. The CDR3 nucleotides read TGCGCCAGCAGCTTGACGAGTGCGGGAGGGCCCCACGAGCAGTACTTC. The rearrangement links TRBV5-1 to TRBJ2-7, with 9 positions matching TRBD2. After removal of 1 base from V and 5 bases from J, the junction contained 10 bases not matched to a gene. CDR1 is SGHRS and CDR2 is YFSETQ in the germline V gene. The length of the CDR3 is 16 residues.

The gene calls are TRBV24-1 and TRBJ1-5, with a tentative D call TRBD1 (6 bases). This CDR3 is 16 amino acids long. The ends were cut back, 9 bases at V and 2 bases at J, with 19 bases in the middle. Germline assignment: CDR1 KGHDR and CDR2 SFDVKD. CDR3 amino acids: CATGTSGVTGNQPQHF. The CDR3 nucleotides are TGTGCCACCGGAACTTCAGGGGTCACCGGCAATCAGCCCCAGCATTTT.

The V and J genes are TRBV18 and TRBJ1-3, with D unresolved. The CDR3 loop spans 14 amino acids. Germline assignment: CDR1 KGHSH and CDR2 LQKENI. The ends were cut back, 3 bases at V and 0 bases at J, with 6 bases in the middle. CDR3 protein: CASSPSNSGNTIYF. CDR3 nucleotides: TGTGCCAGCTCACCGTCCAACTCTGGAAACACCATATATTTT. Full variable domain (rest looked up from reference TRBV18 and TRBJ1-3): NAGVMQNPRHLVRRRGQEARLRCSPMKGHSHVYWYRQLPEEGLKFMVYLQKENIIDESGMPKERFSAEFPKEGPSILRIQQVVRGDSAAYFCASSPSNSGNTIYFGEGSWLTVV.

This rearrangement joins TRBV6-6 to TRBJ1-1; TRBD1 matches at 8 bases. CDR1 and CDR2 from the germline V gene are MNHNY and SVGAGI (reference sequence). V lost 5 bases, J lost 0 bases, and 20 bases stayed unmatched. The CDR3 totals 20 residues. The CDR3 loop reads CASSPSLIIRTGPLNTEAFF. CDR3 nucleotides: TGTGCCAGCAGTCCGAGCCTGATCATTAGGACAGGGCCTTTGAACACTGAAGCTTTCTTT.

The chain joins TRBV10-2 to TRBJ2-7; D is unresolved. V was clipped by 5 bases and J by 6 bases, with 11 bases between them. Germline CDR1 WSHSY, CDR2 SAAADI. The length of the CDR3 is 12 residues. The CDR3 DNA reads as TGCGCCAGCAGTCAGGTCGGTTTCGAGCAGTACTTC. It codes for CASSQVGFEQYF.

The gene calls are TRBV20-1 and TRBJ2-7; D is possibly TRBD2 (6 bases). Germline values: CDR1 DFQATT, CDR2 SNEGSKA (reference sequence). Trimming left V 3 bases short and J 6 bases short, with 9 bases between. This CDR3 is 11 amino acids long. CDR3 loop: CSASASAEQYF. CDR3 bases: TGCAGTGCTAGTGCTAGCGCCGAGCAGTACTTC.

This clone was seen more than once but under ten times. The chain is built from TRBV5-1 and TRBJ2-3; 10 positions agree with TRBD2. J was trimmed by 2 bases and V by 0 bases; bases with no gene match: 9. The length of the CDR3 is 18 residues. Germline V gene sequence: CDR1 SGHRS, CDR2 YFSETQ. CDR3 sequence reads: CASSLAGLAGANTDTQYF. Here the CDR3 DNA reads TGCGCCAGCAGCTTGGCCGGGCTAGCGGGAGCCAACACAGATACGCAGTATTTT.

As DNA, the CDR3 is TGTGCCACCATACAGGGAGGGACAGATACGCAGTATTTT. Its translation is CATIQGGTDTQYF. This chain connects TRBV28 to TRBJ2-3; D is perhaps TRBD2 (7 bases). The CDR3 has 13 amino acids. The V and J ends lost 10 bases and 3 bases respectively, with 14 bases between them. CDR1 MDHEN and CDR2 SYDVKM come from the germline V gene. The full variable domain, rest sourced from reference TRBV28 and TRBJ2-3, is DVKVTQSSRYLVKRTGEKVFLECVQDMDHENMFWYRQDPGLGLRLIYFSYDVKMKEKGDIPEGYSVSREKKERFSLILESASTNQTSMYLCATIQGGTDTQYFGPGTRLTVL.

This sequence joins TRBV6-6 and TRBJ1-4, with TRBD1 matching over 7 bases. Germline CDR1 is MNHNY and CDR2 is SVGAGI (reference sequence). After removal of 2 bases from V and 0 bases from J, the junction contained 3 bases not matched to a gene. This CDR3 is 16 amino acids long. CDR3 loop: CASSYRTGATNEKLFF. The CDR3 coding sequence is TGTGCCAGCAGTTACAGGACAGGAGCAACTAATGAAAAACTGTTTTTT.

The chain links TRBV19 to TRBJ2-3; perhaps TRBD2 as D (6 bases). Germline loops: CDR1 LNHDA, CDR2 SQIVND (reference sequence). The CDR3 sequence is 13 residues long. With 6 bases removed from V and 5 bases from J, the gap between germline ends came to 12 bases. CDR3 bases: TGTGCCAGTAGGGAGGGAGGAATAGATACGCAGTATTTT. The encoded protein is CASREGGIDTQYF.

The chain has TRBV5-1 and TRBJ2-3; 8 positions agree with TRBD2. Germline-derived CDR1 and CDR2 are SGHRS and YFSETQ. The CDR3 is 15 residues long. The V segment lost 1 base and the J segment 4 bases; nucleotides outside the gene matches: 5. CDR3 nucleotide sequence: TGCGCCAGCAGCTTGAGCGGGAGATTGTCAGATACGCAGTATTTT. It is translated as CASSLSGRLSDTQYF. Using reference TRBV5-1 and TRBJ2-3 for the parts outside the CDR3, the full variable domain is KAGVTQTPRYLIKTRGQQVTLSCSPISGHRSVSWYQQTPGQGLQFLFEYFSETQRNKGNFPGRFSGRQFSNSRSEMNVSTLELGDSALYLCASSLSGRLSDTQYFGPGTRLTVL.

This clone was picked up one time. This chain uses TRBV4-1 with TRBJ2-1; 11 bases are a match to TRBD2. Trimming cost V 3 bases and J 7 bases; bases outside gene matches: 8. The V gene's germline CDR1 is MGHRA and CDR2 YSYEKL. This CDR3 region has 16 residues. The CDR3 bases are TGCGCCAGCAGCCAGAAGACTAGCGGGACGGGGAATGAGCAGTTCTTC. It is translated as CASSQKTSGTGNEQFF.

The table lists this clone with a count of one. The chain links TRBV18 to TRBJ1-2, with 7 nucleotides matching TRBD1. The trim removed 6 bases at V and 10 bases at J, leaving 11 bases unmatched. CDR3 length equals 13 residues. From germline, CDR1 is KGHSH and CDR2 LQKENI. The CDR3 region is CASSPDRLRAYTF. DNA for the CDR3: TGTGCCAGCTCCCCGGACAGGCTCCGTGCCTACACCTTC.

The gene calls are TRBV30 and TRBJ1-1; possibly TRBD1 for D (6 bases). The germline V and J ends were trimmed by 3 bases and 2 bases, with 13 bases remaining between them. Per the germline V gene, CDR1 is GTSNPN and CDR2 is SVGIG (reference sequence). The CDR3 spans 14 residues. The CDR3 DNA sequence: TGTGCCTGGAGCCCCGGACAGCCTAACACTGAAGCTTTCTTT. Residues: CAWSPGQPNTEAFF.

This chain joins TRBV6-5 and TRBJ2-2, with 12 bases matching TRBD2. There are 15 residues in the CDR3. The germline gives CDR1 MNHEY, CDR2 SVGAGI. The V gene end was trimmed by 7 bases and the J gene end by 5 bases; junction bases not matched to a gene: 5. The CDR3 sequence is CASKLAGGSTGELFF. In nucleotides, the CDR3 is TGTGCCAGCAAACTAGCGGGAGGCTCGACCGGGGAGCTGTTTTTT.

This chain links TRBV11-3 with TRBJ2-5, with 8 bases matching TRBD2. This CDR3 region has 15 residues. The germline gives CDR1 SGHNT, CDR2 YENEEA. V lost 5 bases, J lost 2 bases, and 7 bases stayed unmatched. As DNA, the CDR3 is TGTGCCAGCAGCCTCGTACTAGCGGTTCAAGAGACCCAGTACTTC. Amino acids: CASSLVLAVQETQYF.